This passage covers 2 T cell receptor beta chains from one sample sequenced in a study of post-analysis software for immune sequencing data. Study-level results: Patients had higher frequencies than controls of roughly five TRBV segments, including TRBV5-6, TRBV5-1 and TRBV20-1.

What these receptors recognize is not known. Prepared libraries of TCR beta cDNA carried unique molecular identifiers. TCRdb processed the PCR reads anew with MiXCR; each CDR3 protein has one entry. The top ten hold less than 6% of the sample, which has about 540,000 distinct CDR3 sequences, around 36% seen once. Sequencing was done on a sample of blood. The receptors were sampled from a girl between 2 and 17 years old with multiple sclerosis.

The chain recombines TRBV4-2 with TRBJ2-5; the match to TRBD2 covers 8 bases. Germline CDR1 and CDR2: LGHNA and YNFKEQ. The CDR3 has 16 residues. Germline trimming cut 2 bases from V and 4 bases from J; bases unmatched to any gene: 9. CDR3 loop: CASSQPPGLVLETQYF. CDR3 coding DNA: TGTGCCAGCAGCCAACCACCGGGACTAGTGCTAGAGACCCAGTACTTC.

The rearrangement joins TRBV5-8 to TRBJ2-3; 8 bases align to TRBD1. With 0 bases clipped from V and 4 bases from J, the junction kept 7 bases outside the gene matches. This CDR3 spans 16 amino acids. Germline V gene sequence: CDR1 SGHTS, CDR2 YDEGEE. CDR3 sequence reads: CASSLEGQGAADTQYF. The CDR3 nucleotides are TGTGCCAGCAGCTTGGAAGGCCAGGGGGCGGCAGATACGCAGTATTTT.